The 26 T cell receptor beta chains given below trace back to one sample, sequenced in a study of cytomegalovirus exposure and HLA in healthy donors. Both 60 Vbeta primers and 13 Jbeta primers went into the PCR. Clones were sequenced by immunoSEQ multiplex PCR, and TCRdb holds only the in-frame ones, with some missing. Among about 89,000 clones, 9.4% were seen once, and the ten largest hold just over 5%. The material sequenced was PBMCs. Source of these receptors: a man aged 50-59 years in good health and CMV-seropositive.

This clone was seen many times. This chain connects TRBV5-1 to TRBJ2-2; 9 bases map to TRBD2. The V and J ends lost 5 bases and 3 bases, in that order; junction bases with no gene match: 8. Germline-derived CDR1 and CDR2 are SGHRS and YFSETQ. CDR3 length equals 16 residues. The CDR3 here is CASSPRVAGDTGELFF. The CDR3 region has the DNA TGCGCCAGCAGTCCCCGAGTAGCGGGAGACACCGGGGAGCTGTTTTTT. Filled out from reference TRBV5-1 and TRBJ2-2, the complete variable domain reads KAGVTQTPRYLIKTRGQQVTLSCSPISGHRSVSWYQQTPGQGLQFLFEYFSETQRNKGNFPGRFSGRQFSNSRSEMNVSTLELGDSALYLCASSPRVAGDTGELFFGEGSRLTVL.

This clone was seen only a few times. CDR3 coding DNA: TGCGCCAGCACCTGGGGGGGCAGGGGGCTTCACAATGAGCAGTTCTTC. Protein: CASTWGGRGLHNEQFF. V and J are TRBV5-1 and TRBJ2-1; D is possibly TRBD1 (8 bases). Trimming pared 6 bases from V and 5 bases from J, leaving 21 bases between. This CDR3 spans 16 amino acids. CDR1 SGHRS and CDR2 YFSETQ come from the germline V gene.

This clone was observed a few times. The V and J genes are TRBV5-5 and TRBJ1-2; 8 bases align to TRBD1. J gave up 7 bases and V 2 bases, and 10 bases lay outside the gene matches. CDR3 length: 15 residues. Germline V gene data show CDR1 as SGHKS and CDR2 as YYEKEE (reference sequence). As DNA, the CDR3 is TGTGCCAGCAGCTTAATTGGACAGGGCGATCGTGGCTACACCTTC. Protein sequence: CASSLIGQGDRGYTF.

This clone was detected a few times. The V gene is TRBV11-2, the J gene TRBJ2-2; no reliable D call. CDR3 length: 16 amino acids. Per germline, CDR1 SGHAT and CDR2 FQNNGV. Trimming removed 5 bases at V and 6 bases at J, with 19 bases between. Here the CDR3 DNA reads TGTGCCAGCAGCCCCAAGGTGTCAAGTGAGGCCGGGGAGCTGTTTTTT. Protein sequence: CASSPKVSSEAGELFF.

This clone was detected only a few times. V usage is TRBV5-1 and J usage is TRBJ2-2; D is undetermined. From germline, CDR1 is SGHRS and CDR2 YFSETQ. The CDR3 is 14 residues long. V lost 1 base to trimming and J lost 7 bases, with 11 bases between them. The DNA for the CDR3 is TGCGCCAGCAGCTTGTCGGAGTCGGACGGGGAGCTGTTTTTT. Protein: CASSLSESDGELFF. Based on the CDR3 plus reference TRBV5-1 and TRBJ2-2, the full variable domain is KAGVTQTPRYLIKTRGQQVTLSCSPISGHRSVSWYQQTPGQGLQFLFEYFSETQRNKGNFPGRFSGRQFSNSRSEMNVSTLELGDSALYLCASSLSESDGELFFGEGSRLTVL.

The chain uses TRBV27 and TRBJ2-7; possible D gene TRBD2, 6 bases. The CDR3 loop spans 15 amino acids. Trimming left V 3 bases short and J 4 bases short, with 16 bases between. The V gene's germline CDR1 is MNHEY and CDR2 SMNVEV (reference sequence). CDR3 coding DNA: TGTGCCAGCAGTTTTCCTCGACAAGGGAGGTACGAGCAGTACTTC. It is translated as CASSFPRQGRYEQYF.

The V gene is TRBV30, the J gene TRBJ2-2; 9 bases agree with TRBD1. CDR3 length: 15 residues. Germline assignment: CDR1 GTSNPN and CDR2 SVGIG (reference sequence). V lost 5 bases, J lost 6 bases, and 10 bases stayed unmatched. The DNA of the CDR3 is TGTGCCTGGTCGACGGGACAGGGCGGGGCCGGGGAGCTGTTTTTT. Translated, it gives CAWSTGQGGAGELFF.

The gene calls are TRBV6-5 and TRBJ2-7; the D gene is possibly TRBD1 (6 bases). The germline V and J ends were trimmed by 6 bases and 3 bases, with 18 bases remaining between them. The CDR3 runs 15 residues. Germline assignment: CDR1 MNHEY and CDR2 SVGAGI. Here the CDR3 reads CASRPATGVGYEQYF. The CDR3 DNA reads TGTGCCAGCAGACCCGCGACAGGCGTGGGCTACGAGCAGTACTTC.

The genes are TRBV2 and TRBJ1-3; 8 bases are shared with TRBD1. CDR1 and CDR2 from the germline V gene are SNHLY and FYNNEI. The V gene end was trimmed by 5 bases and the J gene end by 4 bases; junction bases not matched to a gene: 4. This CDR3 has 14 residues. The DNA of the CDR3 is TGTGCCAGCAGTCAGGGGGCGCGAGGAAACACCATATATTTT. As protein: CASSQGARGNTIYF.

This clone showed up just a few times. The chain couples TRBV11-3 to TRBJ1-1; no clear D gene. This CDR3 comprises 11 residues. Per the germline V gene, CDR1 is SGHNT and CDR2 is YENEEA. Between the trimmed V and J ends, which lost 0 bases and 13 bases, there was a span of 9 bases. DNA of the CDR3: TGTGCCAGCAGCTTAGACAGGCAGGTTTTCTTT. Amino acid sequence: CASSLDRQVFF.

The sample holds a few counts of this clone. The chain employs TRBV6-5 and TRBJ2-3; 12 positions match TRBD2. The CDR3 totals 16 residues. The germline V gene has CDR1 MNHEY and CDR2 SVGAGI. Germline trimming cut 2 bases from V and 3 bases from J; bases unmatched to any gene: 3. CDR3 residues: CASSYGLAGGTDTQYF. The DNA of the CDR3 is TGTGCCAGCAGTTACGGGCTAGCGGGAGGGACAGATACGCAGTATTTT.

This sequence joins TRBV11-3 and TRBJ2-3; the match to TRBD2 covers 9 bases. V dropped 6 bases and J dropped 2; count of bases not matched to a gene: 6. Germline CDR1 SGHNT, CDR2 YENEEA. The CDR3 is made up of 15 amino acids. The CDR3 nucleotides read TGTGCCAGCAGTCCTAGCGGGACGGTCACAGATACGCAGTATTTT. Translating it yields CASSPSGTVTDTQYF.

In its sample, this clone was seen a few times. The CDR3 DNA reads as TGTGCCTGGAGTGCGAGGAACAGGGCATATAGCAATCAGCCCCAGCATTTT. Translating gives CAWSARNRAYSNQPQHF. This rearrangement joins TRBV30 to TRBJ1-5; maybe TRBD1 (6 bases). This CDR3 is 17 amino acids long. V gave up 1 base and J gave up 0 bases, with 16 bases separating them. Germline lookup yields CDR1 GTSNPN and CDR2 SVGIG (reference sequence).

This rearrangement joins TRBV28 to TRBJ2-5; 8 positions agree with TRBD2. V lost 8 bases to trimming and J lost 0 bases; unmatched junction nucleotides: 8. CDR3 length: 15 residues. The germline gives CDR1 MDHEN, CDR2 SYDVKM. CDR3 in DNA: TGTGCCAGCCGTTCTAGCGGGCTATACCAAGAGACCCAGTACTTC. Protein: CASRSSGLYQETQYF.

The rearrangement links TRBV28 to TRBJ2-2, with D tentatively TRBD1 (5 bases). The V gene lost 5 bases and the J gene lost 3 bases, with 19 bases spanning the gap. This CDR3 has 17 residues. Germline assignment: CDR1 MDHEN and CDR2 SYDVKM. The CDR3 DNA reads TGTGCCAGCAGTCCCCGTCCCCAGGGAATGGACACCGGGGAGCTGTTTTTT. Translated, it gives CASSPRPQGMDTGELFF.

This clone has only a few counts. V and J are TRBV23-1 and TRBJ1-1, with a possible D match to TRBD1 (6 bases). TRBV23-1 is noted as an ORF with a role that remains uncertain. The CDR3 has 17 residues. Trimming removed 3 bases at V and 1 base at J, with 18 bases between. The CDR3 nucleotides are TGCGCCAGCAGTCATCCCGCTGAGGGGGAAGGGAACACTGAAGCTTTCTTT. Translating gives CASSHPAEGEGNTEAFF.

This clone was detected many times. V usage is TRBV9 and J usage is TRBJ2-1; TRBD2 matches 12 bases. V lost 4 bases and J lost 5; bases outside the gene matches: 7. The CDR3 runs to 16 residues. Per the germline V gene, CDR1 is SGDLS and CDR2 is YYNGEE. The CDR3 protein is CASSSRTSGTHNEQFF. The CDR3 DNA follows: TGTGCCAGCAGCTCCCGGACTAGCGGGACCCACAATGAGCAGTTCTTC.

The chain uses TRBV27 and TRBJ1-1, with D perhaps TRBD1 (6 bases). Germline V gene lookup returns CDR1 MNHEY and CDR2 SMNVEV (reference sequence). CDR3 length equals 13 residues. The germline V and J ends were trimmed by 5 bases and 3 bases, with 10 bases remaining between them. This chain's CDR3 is CASSKTGYTEAFF. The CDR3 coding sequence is TGTGCCAGCAGTAAAACAGGGTACACTGAAGCTTTCTTT.

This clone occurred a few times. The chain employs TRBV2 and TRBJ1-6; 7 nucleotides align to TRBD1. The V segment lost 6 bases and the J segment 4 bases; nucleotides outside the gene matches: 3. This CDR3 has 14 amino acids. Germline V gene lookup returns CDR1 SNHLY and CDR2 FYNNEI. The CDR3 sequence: CASSVGQYNSPLHF. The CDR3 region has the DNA TGTGCCAGCAGCGTGGGACAGTATAATTCACCCCTCCACTTT.

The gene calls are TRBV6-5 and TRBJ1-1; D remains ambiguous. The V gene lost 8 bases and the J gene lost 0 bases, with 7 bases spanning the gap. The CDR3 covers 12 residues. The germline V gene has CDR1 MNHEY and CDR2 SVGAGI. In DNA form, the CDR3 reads TGTGCCAGCCGCAACTTGAACACTGAAGCTTTCTTT. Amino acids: CASRNLNTEAFF.

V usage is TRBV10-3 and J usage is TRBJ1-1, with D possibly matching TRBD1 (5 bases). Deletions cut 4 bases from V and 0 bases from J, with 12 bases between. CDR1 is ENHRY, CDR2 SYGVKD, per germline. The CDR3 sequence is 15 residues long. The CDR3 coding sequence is TGTGCCATCAGTGGGGCCGGGGGTTTGAACACTGAAGCTTTCTTT. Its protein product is CAISGAGGLNTEAFF.

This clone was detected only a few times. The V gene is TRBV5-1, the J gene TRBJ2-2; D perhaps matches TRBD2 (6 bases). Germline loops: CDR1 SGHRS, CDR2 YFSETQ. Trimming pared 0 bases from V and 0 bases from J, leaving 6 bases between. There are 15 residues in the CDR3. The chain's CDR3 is CASSLGGTNTGELFF. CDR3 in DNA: TGCGCCAGCAGCTTGGGCGGGACGAACACCGGGGAGCTGTTTTTT.

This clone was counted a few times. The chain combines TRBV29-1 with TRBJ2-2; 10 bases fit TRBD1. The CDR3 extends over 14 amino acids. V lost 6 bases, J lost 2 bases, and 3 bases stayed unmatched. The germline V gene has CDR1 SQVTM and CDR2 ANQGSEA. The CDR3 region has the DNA TGCAGCGTCGACAGGGGGCTCAACACCGGGGAGCTGTTTTTT. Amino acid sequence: CSVDRGLNTGELFF.

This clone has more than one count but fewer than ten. The CDR3 here is CASSLALQGYGYTF. DNA for the CDR3: TGTGCCAGCAGCTTAGCGTTGCAGGGCTATGGCTACACCTTC. The V and J genes are TRBV7-9 and TRBJ1-2, with TRBD1 as a possible D gene (5 bases). The CDR3 extends over 14 amino acids. V was clipped by 0 bases and J by 4 bases, with 9 bases between them. The germline V gene has CDR1 SEHNR and CDR2 FQNEAQ (reference sequence).

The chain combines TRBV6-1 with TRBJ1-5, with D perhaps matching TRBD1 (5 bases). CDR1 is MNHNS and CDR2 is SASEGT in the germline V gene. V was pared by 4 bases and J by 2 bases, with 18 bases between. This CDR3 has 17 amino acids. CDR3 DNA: TGTGCCAGCAGTGCGGCCTGGGGGGGAGGCGGCAATCAGCCCCAGCATTTT. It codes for CASSAAWGGGGNQPQHF.

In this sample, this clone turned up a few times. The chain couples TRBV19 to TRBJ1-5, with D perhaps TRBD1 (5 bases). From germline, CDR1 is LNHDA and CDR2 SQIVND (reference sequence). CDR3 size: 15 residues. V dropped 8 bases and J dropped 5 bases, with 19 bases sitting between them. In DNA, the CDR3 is TGTGCCAGTGCTACCGGGGGGTATCGGGATCAGCCCCAGCATTTT. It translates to CASATGGYRDQPQHF.